This T cell receptor beta chain derives from a study of T-cell reconstitution after alpha-beta-depleted transplantation in children. This clonotype was detected only a few times. As it was prepared, the TCRbeta library received unique molecular identifiers. One entry per CDR3 protein, called by TCRdb with MiXCR from the PCR reads. This table holds some 530,000 distinct CDR3 sequences, approximately 12% found once. The source material was PBMCs from the stem cell graft donor, sampled from the stem cell graft. The sequence derives from a human donor who donated a stem cell graft to a child with combined immunodeficiency.

The CDR3 region has the DNA TGTGCCAGCGCCTCATTTGGGCTGCGGGACACCGGGGAGCTGTTTTTT. It is translated as CASASFGLRDTGELFF. This rearrangement joins TRBV27 to TRBJ2-2, with a tentative D call TRBD2 (5 bases). Trimming removed 8 bases at V and 3 bases at J, with 19 bases between. The CDR3 consists of 16 residues. Germline V gene data show CDR1 as MNHEY and CDR2 as SMNVEV (reference sequence).